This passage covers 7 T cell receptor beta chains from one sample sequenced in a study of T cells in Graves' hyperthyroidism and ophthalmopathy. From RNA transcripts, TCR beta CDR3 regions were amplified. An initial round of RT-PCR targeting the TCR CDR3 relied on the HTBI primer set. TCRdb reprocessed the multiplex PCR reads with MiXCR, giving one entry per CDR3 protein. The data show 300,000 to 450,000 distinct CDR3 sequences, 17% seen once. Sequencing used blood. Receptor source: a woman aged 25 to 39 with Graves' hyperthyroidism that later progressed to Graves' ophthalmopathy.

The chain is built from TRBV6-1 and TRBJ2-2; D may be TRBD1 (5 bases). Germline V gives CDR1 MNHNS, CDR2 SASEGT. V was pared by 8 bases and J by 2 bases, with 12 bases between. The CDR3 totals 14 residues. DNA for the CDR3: TGTGCCAGCGTGGGGCCGGACAACACCGGGGAGCTGTTTTTT. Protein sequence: CASVGPDNTGELFF.

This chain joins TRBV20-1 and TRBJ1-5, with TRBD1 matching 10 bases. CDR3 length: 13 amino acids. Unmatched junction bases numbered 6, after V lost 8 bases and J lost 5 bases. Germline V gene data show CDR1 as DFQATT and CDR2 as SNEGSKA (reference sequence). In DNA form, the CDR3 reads TGCAGTTCTACCGGACAGGGGGATCAGCCCCAGCATTTT. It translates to CSSTGQGDQPQHF.

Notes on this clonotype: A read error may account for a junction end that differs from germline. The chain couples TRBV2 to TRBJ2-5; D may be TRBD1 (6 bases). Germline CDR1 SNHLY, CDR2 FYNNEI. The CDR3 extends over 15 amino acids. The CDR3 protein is CASSQDGRGLETQYF. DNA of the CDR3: TGCGCCAGCAGCCAAGATGGAAGGGGGTTGGAGACCCAGTACTTC. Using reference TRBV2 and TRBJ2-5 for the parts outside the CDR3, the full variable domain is EPEVTQTPSHQVTQMGQEVILRCVPISNHLYFYWYRQILGQKVEFLVSFYNNEISEKSEIFDDQFSVERPDGSNFTLKIRSTKLEDSAMYFCASSQDGRGLETQYFGPGTRLLVL.

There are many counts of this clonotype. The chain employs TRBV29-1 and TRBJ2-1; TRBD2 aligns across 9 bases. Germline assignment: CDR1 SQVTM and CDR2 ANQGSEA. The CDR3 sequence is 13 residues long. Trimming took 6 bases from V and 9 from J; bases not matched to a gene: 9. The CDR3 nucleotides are TGCAGCGTGGGTTATAGCGGGGGAGCTGAGCAGTTCTTC. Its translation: CSVGYSGGAEQFF.

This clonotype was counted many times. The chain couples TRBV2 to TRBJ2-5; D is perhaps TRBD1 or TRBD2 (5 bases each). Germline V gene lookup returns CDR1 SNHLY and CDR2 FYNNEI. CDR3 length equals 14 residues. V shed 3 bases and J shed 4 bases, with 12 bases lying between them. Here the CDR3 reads CASSDVVGTETQYF. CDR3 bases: TGTGCCAGCAGTGATGTCGTCGGGACAGAGACCCAGTACTTC.

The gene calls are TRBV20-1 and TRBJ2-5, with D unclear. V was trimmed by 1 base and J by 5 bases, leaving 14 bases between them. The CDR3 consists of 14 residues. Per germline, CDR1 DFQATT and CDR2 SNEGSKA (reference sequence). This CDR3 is CSARGGYWTETQYF. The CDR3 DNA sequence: TGCAGTGCTAGAGGCGGATATTGGACGGAGACCCAGTACTTC.

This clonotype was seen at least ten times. The CDR3 DNA reads TGCAGTGCTAGGGGGACTAGCGGCCTTAACAATGAGCAGTTCTTC. Protein product: CSARGTSGLNNEQFF. The chain uses TRBV20-1 and TRBJ2-1; 11 bases align to TRBD2. V was clipped by 3 bases and J by 5 bases; unmatched bases: 6. Germline CDR1 reads DFQATT; CDR2 reads SNEGSKA (reference sequence). The CDR3 spans 15 residues.